The 3 T cell receptor beta chains presented below share a single source sample, sequenced in a study of T cells in Graves' hyperthyroidism and ophthalmopathy. From RNA transcripts, TCR beta CDR3 regions were amplified. RT-PCR in the first round (using the HTBI primer set) targeted the TCR CDR3. Each CDR3 protein is one row after TCRdb ran MiXCR on the multiplex PCR reads. The table lists 300,000 or so distinct CDR3 sequences, roughly 18% of them singletons. The sequenced sample consisted of blood. Receptors originate from a woman aged 45-60 years with Graves' hyperthyroidism.

This chain uses TRBV6-1 with TRBJ1-6; 10 positions match TRBD1. Germline CDR1 MNHNS, CDR2 SASEGT. The CDR3 extends over 16 amino acids. The J segment lost 7 bases and the V segment lost 10 bases, leaving 13 bases of the junction unmatched. The CDR3 sequence is CATMARDRGGNSPLHF. For the CDR3, the DNA is TGTGCCACCATGGCCCGGGACAGGGGCGGCAATTCACCCCTCCACTTT.

This clonotype was observed a few times. The CDR3 here is CSARCWDRGLVTEAFF. The CDR3, as DNA: TGCAGTGCTAGATGCTGGGACAGGGGGCTAGTGACTGAAGCTTTCTTT. The chain is built from TRBV20-1 and TRBJ1-1; 12 bases match TRBD1. This CDR3 comprises 16 residues. Germline CDR1 and CDR2: DFQATT and SNEGSKA (reference sequence). V lost 2 bases and J lost 5; bases outside the gene matches: 9.

This clonotype was counted only a few times. The rearrangement uses TRBV2 and TRBJ2-5; D might be TRBD1 or TRBD2, each matching 7 bases. The length of the CDR3 is 13 residues. V was trimmed by 7 bases and J by 5 bases, leaving 14 bases between them. The germline gives CDR1 SNHLY, CDR2 FYNNEI. The CDR3 DNA is TGTGCCAGCACCCAGGGAGGGGGCGAGACCCAGTACTTC. Translated, it gives CASTQGGGETQYF. The full variable domain, with the rest looked up from reference TRBV2 and TRBJ2-5, is EPEVTQTPSHQVTQMGQEVILRCVPISNHLYFYWYRQILGQKVEFLVSFYNNEISEKSEIFDDQFSVERPDGSNFTLKIRSTKLEDSAMYFCASTQGGGETQYFGPGTRLLVL.